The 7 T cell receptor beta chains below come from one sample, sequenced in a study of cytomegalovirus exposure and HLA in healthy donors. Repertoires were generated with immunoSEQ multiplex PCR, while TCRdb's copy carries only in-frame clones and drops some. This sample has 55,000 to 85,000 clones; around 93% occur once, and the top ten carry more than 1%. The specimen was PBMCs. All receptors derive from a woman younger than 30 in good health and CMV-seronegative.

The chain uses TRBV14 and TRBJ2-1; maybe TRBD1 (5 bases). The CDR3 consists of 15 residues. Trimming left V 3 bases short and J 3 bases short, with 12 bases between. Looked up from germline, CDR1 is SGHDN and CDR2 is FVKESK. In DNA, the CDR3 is TGTGCCAGCAGCCACATGGACACCAACTACAATGAGCAGTTCTTC. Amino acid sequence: CASSHMDTNYNEQFF.

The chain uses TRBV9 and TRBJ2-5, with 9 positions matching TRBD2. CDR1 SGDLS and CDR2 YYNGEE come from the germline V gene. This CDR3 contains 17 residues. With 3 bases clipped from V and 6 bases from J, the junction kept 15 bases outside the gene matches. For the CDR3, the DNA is TGTGCCAGCAGCGAGGAGGGGGGTAGCGGGAGACTGAAGACCCAGTACTTC. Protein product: CASSEEGGSGRLKTQYF.

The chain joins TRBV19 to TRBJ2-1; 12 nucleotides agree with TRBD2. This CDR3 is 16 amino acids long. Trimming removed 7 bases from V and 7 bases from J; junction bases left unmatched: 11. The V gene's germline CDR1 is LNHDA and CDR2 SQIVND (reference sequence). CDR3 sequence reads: CASTLIASGGANEQFF. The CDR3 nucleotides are TGTGCCAGTACCCTAATCGCTAGCGGGGGGGCAAATGAGCAGTTCTTC.

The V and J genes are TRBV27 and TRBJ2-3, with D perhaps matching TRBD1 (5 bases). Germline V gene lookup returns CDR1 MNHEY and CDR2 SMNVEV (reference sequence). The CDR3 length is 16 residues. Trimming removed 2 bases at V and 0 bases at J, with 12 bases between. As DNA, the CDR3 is TGTGCCAGCAGTTTAGGCAGGGCATATAGCACAGATACGCAGTATTTT. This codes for CASSLGRAYSTDTQYF.

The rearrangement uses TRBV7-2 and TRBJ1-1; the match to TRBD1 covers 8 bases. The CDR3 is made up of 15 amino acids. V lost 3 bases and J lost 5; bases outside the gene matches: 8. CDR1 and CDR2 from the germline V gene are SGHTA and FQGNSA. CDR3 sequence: CASSLLGQGGTEAFF. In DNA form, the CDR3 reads TGTGCCAGCAGCTTGCTTGGACAGGGAGGAACTGAAGCTTTCTTT.

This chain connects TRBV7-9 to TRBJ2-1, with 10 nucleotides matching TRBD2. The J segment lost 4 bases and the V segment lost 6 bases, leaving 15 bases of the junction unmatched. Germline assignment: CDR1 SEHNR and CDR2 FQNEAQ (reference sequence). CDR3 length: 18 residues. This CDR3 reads CASRQVGVTSGLYNEQFF. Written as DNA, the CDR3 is TGTGCCAGCAGACAAGTGGGCGTGACTAGCGGGCTTTACAATGAGCAGTTCTTC.

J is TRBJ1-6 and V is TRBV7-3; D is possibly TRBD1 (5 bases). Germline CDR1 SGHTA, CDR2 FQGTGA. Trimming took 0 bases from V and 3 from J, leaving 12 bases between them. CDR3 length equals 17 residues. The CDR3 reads CASSLTRIQVYNSPLHF. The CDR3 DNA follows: TGTGCCAGCAGCTTAACGAGGATACAGGTCTATAATTCACCCCTCCACTTT. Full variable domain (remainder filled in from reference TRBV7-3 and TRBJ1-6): GAGVSQTPSNKVTEKGKYVELRCDPISGHTALYWYRQSLGQGPEFLIYFQGTGAADDSGLPNDRFFAVRPEGSVSTLKIQRTERGDSAVYLCASSLTRIQVYNSPLHFGNGTRLTVT.